This record concerns one T cell receptor beta chain sequence. This clonotype was picked up many times. The clone's antigen remains unknown. Base quality data are lacking; no much larger clone is found one base away. These data come from a study of T cell repertoires in cytomegalovirus infection (dated by TCRdb to the late 2010s). Describing the broader study: The HLA type of each donor mattered for the analysis, because public TCR beta signatures pointed to carriage of CMV infection along with the matching HLA type. General findings and caveats noted by the study authors: In both this cohort and an independent cohort of more than 350 donors, the cumulative frequency of public TCR beta family members distinguished carriers of CMV infection plus the relevant HLA type. The ex vivo response was dominated by HLA-C-restricted CMV-specific TCR beta clonotypes, which also provided the single most frequent clonotype in two of eight donors.

Sequenced on an Illumina HiSeq 1500. TCRdb ran its own pipeline on the public reads, namely fastp trimming at Q25 and MiXCR clone calling, and kept in-frame beta chains. Rows are unified per CDR3 protein, each entry keeping the most common DNA and genes. The sample table lists 400,000 or so distinct CDR3 sequences, about a sixth of them with a count of one. The top ten constitute 7.5% to 9.5% of the sample. Deletion took 7 bases off V and 3 bases off J, with a span of 15 bases between the germline ends. Including the terminal cysteine and phenylalanine, the CDR3 comprises 14 residues. The kept DNA is CDR3 alone, 42 bases in frame from the first base.

In this chain, TRBV12-3 or TRBV12-4 is recombined with TRBJ1-1; the D gene is perhaps TRBD1, on 6 matching bases. Material for sequencing was PBMCs. This sequence originates from a human donor in good health (CMV status not recorded). Some clones in this sample may be carry-over from other donors' samples. CDR3 sequence: CASNLQGFDTEAFF. The DNA is TGTGCCAGCAACCTTCAGGGGTTTGACACTGAAGCTTTCTTT.